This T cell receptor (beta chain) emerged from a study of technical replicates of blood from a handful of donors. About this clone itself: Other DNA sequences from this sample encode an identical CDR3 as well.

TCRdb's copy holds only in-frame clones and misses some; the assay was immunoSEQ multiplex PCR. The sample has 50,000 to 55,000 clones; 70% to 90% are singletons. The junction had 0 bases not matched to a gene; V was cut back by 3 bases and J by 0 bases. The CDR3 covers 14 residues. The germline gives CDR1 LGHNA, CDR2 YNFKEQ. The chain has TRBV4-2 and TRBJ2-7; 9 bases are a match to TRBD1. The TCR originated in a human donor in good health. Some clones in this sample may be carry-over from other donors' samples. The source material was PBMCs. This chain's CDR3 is CASSQDRGSYEQYF. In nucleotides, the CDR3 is TGTGCCAGCAGCCAGGACAGGGGCTCCTACGAGCAGTACTTC.